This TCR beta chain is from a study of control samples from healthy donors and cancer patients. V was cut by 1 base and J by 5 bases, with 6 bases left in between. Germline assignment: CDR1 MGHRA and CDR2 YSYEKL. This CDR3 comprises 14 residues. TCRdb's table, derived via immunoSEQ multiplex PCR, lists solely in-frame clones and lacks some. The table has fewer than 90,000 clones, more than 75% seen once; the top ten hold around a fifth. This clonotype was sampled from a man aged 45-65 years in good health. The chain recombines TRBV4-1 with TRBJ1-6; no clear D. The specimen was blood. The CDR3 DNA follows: TGCGCCAGCAGCCAAGTTCGGGATAATTCACCCCTCCACTTT. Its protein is CASSQVRDNSPLHF.